A selection of T cell receptor beta chains follows, all from one sample in a study of cytomegalovirus exposure and HLA in healthy donors. The protocol was immunoSEQ multiplex PCR, while the TCRdb copy is restricted to in-frame clones and leaves out a portion. The table records some 130,000 clones, 70% to 80% of them present only once. Sequencing was done on a sample of PBMCs. These receptors all come from a female donor in good health and CMV-seronegative. CDR3s leave out the opening cysteine and the closing phenylalanine or tryptophan. The order of the fields is D gene, J gene, V gene, CDR3 protein. The D gene is left open where the match is weak.

TRBD2 | TRBJ2-7 | TRBV19 | ASSKGLAGAYEQY
. | TRBJ2-7 | TRBV5-1 | ASMVAGSSYEQY
. | TRBJ1-3 | TRBV4-1 | ASSQEYYREGDTIY
. | TRBJ1-2 | TRBV9 | ASSLGQNGYT
. | TRBJ2-3 | TRBV7-8 | ASSAAEAGGTQY
. | TRBJ1-4 | TRBV18 | ASSPWAAPTNEKLF
TRBD1 | TRBJ1-5 | TRBV23-1 | ASSHRDRSNQPQH
. | TRBJ2-7 | TRBV7-2 | ASSPAYEQY
TRBD1 | TRBJ2-5 | TRBV5-4 | ASSLGTAEETQY
TRBD2 | TRBJ2-1 | TRBV27 | ASSLTSGGGNEQF
. | TRBJ2-7 | TRBV7-2 | ASSFAGFSYEQY
TRBD2 | TRBJ2-5 | TRBV4-1 | ASSHGAGGIQETQY
TRBD2 | TRBJ2-7 | TRBV7-9 | ASSLGGGTTEQY
TRBD1 | TRBJ2-7 | TRBV6-5 | ASRQGGTYEQY
TRBD2 | TRBJ2-2 | TRBV30 | ALIAGWDAGELF
. | TRBJ2-7 | TRBV28 | ASSTGRGEQY
. | TRBJ1-1 | TRBV12-5 | ASAPVKNTEAF
TRBD1 | TRBJ1-5 | TRBV10-3 | AISAGTDQPQH
TRBD2 | TRBJ2-7 | TRBV27 | ASSREADLRGEQY
. | TRBJ2-1 | TRBV15 | ATSRDGASYNEQF
TRBD1 | TRBJ1-2 | TRBV18 | ASSPRQQGENYGYT
TRBD2 | TRBJ2-2 | TRBV2 | ASSSTPSGEGTGELF
TRBD1 | TRBJ2-3 | TRBV6-5 | ASSYGDSYTDTQY
. | TRBJ2-7 | TRBV7-9 | ASSPRVWSSYEQY
TRBD2 | TRBJ2-1 | TRBV2 | ASRIIAGGPNEQF
. | TRBJ2-7 | TRBV9 | ASSVEDYSYEQY
. | TRBJ2-7 | TRBV6-1 | ASSDRGRGRQY
TRBD1 | TRBJ1-1 | TRBV19 | ASSTPGGSDTEAF
TRBD2 | TRBJ2-7 | TRBV4-1 | ASSQAGGTREQY
TRBD2 | TRBJ2-3 | TRBV5-4 | ASSSPGLAGLTDTQY
. | TRBJ2-3 | TRBV30 | AWSRRTDTQY
TRBD2 | TRBJ2-5 | TRBV7-9 | ASSLGLAGDHQETQY
. | TRBJ1-2 | TRBV27 | ASSTINRDHGYT
TRBD2 | TRBJ2-3 | TRBV19 | ASTMGLEGDTQY
. | TRBJ2-5 | TRBV27 | ASSLVGGQETQY
TRBD1 | TRBJ1-3 | TRBV7-2 | ASSTGGEAGNTIY
. | TRBJ2-7 | TRBV12-5 | ASGLDYSLGDEQY
. | TRBJ1-5 | TRBV21-1 | ASSKGQSSNQPQH